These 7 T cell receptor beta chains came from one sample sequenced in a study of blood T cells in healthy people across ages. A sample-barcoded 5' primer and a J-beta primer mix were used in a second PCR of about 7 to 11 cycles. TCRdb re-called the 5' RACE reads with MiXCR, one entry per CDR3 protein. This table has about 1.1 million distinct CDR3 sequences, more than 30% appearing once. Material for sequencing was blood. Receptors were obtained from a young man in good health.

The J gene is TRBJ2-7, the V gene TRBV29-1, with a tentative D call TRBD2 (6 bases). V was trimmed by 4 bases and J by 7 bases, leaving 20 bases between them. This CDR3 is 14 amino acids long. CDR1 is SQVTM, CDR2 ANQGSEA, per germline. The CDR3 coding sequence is TGCAGCGTTGTGGTGGGGAGGCCCTACAATGAGCAGTACTTC. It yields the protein CSVVVGRPYNEQYF.

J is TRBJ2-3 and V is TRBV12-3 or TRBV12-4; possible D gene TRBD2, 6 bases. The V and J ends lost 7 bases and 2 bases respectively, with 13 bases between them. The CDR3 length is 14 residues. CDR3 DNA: TGTGCCAGCAATTCCGCGGGGTACACAGATACGCAGTATTTT. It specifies CASNSAGYTDTQYF.

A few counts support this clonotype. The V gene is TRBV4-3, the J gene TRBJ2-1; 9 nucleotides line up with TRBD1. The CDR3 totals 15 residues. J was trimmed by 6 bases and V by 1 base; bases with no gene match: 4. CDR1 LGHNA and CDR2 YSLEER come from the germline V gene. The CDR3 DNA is TGCGCCAGCAGCCAAGGGGACAGGGATGGCAATGAGCAGTTCTTC. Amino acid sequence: CASSQGDRDGNEQFF.

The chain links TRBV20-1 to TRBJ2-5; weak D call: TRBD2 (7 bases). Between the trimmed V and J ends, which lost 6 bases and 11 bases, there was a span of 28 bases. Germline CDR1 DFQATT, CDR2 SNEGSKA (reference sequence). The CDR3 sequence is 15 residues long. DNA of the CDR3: TGCAGTGCGGCCCGTTTGGCGGGGGACAACAATGAGCAGTACTTC. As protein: CSAARLAGDNNEQYF.

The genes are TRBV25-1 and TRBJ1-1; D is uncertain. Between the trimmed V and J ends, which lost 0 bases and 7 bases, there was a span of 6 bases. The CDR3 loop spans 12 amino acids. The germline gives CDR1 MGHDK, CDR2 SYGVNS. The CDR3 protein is CASSEYSSEAFF. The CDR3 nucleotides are TGTGCCAGCAGTGAATACTCGAGTGAAGCTTTCTTT.

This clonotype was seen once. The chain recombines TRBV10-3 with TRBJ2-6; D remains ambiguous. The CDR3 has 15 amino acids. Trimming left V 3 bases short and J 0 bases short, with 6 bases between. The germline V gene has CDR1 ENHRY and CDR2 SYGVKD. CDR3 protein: CAISEDNSGANVLTF. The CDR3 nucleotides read TGTGCCATCAGTGAAGACAACTCTGGGGCCAACGTCCTGACTTTC.

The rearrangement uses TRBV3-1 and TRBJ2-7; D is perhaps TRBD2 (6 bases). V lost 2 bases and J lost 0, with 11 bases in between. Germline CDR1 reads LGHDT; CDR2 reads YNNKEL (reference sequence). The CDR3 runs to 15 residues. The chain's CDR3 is CASSQPGESSYEQYF. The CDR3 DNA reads TGTGCCAGCAGCCAACCGGGGGAGAGCTCCTACGAGCAGTACTTC.